This TCR beta chain was sequenced for a study of technical replicates of blood from a handful of donors. Germline V gene data show CDR1 as LNHDA and CDR2 as SQIVND (reference sequence). The CDR3 spans 15 residues. With 3 bases removed from V and 4 bases from J, the gap between germline ends came to 16 bases. Profiling relied on immunoSEQ multiplex PCR, and the TCRdb table lists in-frame clones only, not all of them. The data hold some 98,000 clones, with under 97% observed a single time. The gene calls are TRBV19 and TRBJ2-7, with D possibly being TRBD1 (5 bases). The receptor comes from a human donor in good health. The sample consisted of T cells isolated from PBMCs. The CDR3 sequence is CASSMFTQGTYEQYF. CDR3 coding DNA: TGTGCCAGTAGTATGTTTACGCAGGGTACGTACGAGCAGTACTTC.